This TCR beta chain derives from a study of blood T cell repertoires in COVID-19. Study context: Nucleic acid was either cDNA or gDNA, and it came from T cells, B-cell-depleted T cells, or PBMCs.

Membership in each cohort depended on participant-reported clinical history. Germline loops: CDR1 MNHEY, CDR2 SVGEGT. The CDR3 length is 13 residues. The V end was cut by 6 bases, the J end by 7 bases, with 16 bases between. In the source study's methods: Reference gene primer amplification yielded estimated nucleated cell counts. Assay used: immunoSEQ multiplex PCR; TCRdb lists only in-frame clones, some missing. The V and J calls and clone size were taken over from that table, and D and trimming were inferred from the DNA. The sample yields more than 250,000 clones, 87% seen once. The sample was PBMCs or T cells enriched from blood (not recorded which). The rearrangement joins TRBV6-2 or TRBV6-3 to TRBJ2-7; tentative D call: TRBD2 (5 bases). The TCR comes from a woman aged 40-49 years who had recovered from COVID-19. The CDR3 region has the DNA TGTGCCAGCAGCCTAGCCCCATGGGAGGAGCAGTACTTC. Translating it yields CASSLAPWEEQYF.